The TCR beta chain under discussion was sequenced for a study of shared clonotypes between healthy human individuals. Study as a whole: Donors were two women and a few men aged 18 to 49.

Germline CDR1 SNHLY, CDR2 FYNNEI. The V end lost 5 bases, the J end lost 3 bases, and 1 base lay between the germline ends. This CDR3 contains 11 residues. Each subset's genomic DNA was split evenly across several immunoSEQ plates. Generated by immunoSEQ multiplex PCR, the TCRdb table keeps only in-frame clones and is missing some. The table includes hundreds of thousands of clones, about 80% detected once. Every one of the donors was a Caucasian adult that lived in Nashville, Tennessee. The sample was memory CD4+ T cells sorted from blood. Subset reported: CD45RA-negative fraction. The chain recombines TRBV2 with TRBJ1-4; no firm D call. The receptor was derived from a woman aged 25 to 39 in good health. The CDR3 bases are TGTGCCAGCAGTCCTAATGAAAAACTGTTTTTT. Its protein is CASSPNEKLFF.